A selection of T cell receptor beta chains follows, all from one sample in a study of T cell clones after liver transplantation. TCRdb's copy holds only in-frame clones and misses some; the assay was immunoSEQ multiplex PCR. The sample carries about 75,000 clones, approximately 80% recorded once. The sequencing used CD4+ T cells from blood, collected less than 50 months after liver transplant. The receptors derive from a human patient who received a liver transplant. Some T cells may be graft donor cells. Both conserved end residues are part of each CDR3. D genes are given only for firm matches. The size entry is marked missing in some rows and otherwise reads once, few, many or a size class.

J gene: TRBJ1-1
V gene: TRBV7-2
D gene: TRBD1
clone size: -
CDR3 protein: CASSRRTGSSTEAFF
CDR3 DNA: TGTGCCAGCAGCCGTCGGACAGGTTCGTCCACTGAAGCTTTCTTT

J gene: TRBJ2-7
V gene: TRBV2
D gene: TRBD1
clone size: -
CDR3 protein: CASKLVGTGTGEQYF
CDR3 DNA: TGTGCCAGCAAATTAGTAGGGACAGGGACGGGGGAGCAGTACTTC

J gene: TRBJ1-5
V gene: TRBV28
D gene: -
clone size: -
CDR3 protein: CASSLLRGQPQHF
CDR3 DNA: TGTGCCAGCAGTTTATTGAGGGGTCAGCCCCAGCATTTT

J gene: TRBJ2-1
V gene: TRBV19
D gene: TRBD2
clone size: -
CDR3 protein: CASSVSTSGGGNEQFF
CDR3 DNA: TGTGCCAGTAGTGTGTCGACTAGCGGGGGGGGCAATGAGCAGTTCTTC

J gene: TRBJ2-7
V gene: TRBV6-5
D gene: -
clone size: once
CDR3 protein: CASSRLTGYEQYF
CDR3 DNA: TGTGCCAGCAGTCGCCTCACAGGGTACGAGCAGTACTTC

J gene: TRBJ2-6
V gene: TRBV27
D gene: -
clone size: few
CDR3 protein: CASSFQGAFSGANVLTF
CDR3 DNA: TGTGCCAGCAGTTTCCAGGGCGCCTTCTCTGGGGCCAACGTCCTGACTTTC

J gene: TRBJ2-1
V gene: TRBV2
D gene: -
clone size: -
CDR3 protein: CASSHLQRNEQFF
CDR3 DNA: TGTGCCAGCAGTCACTTACAGAGAAATGAGCAGTTCTTC

J gene: TRBJ1-1
V gene: TRBV29-1
D gene: -
clone size: -
CDR3 protein: CSVVRGTPNTEAFF
CDR3 DNA: TGCAGCGTTGTGAGGGGGACTCCGAACACTGAGGCTTTCTTT

J gene: TRBJ1-1
V gene: TRBV5-1
D gene: -
clone size: -
CDR3 protein: CASSPQTGNTEAFF
CDR3 DNA: TGCGCCAGCAGCCCGCAGACAGGGAACACTGAAGCTTTCTTT

J gene: TRBJ2-7
V gene: TRBV28
D gene: -
clone size: -
CDR3 protein: CASRGAYEQYF
CDR3 DNA: TGTGCCAGCAGGGGGGCCTACGAACAGTACTTC

J gene: TRBJ2-7
V gene: TRBV5-1
D gene: TRBD1
clone size: -
CDR3 protein: CASTGRDRDHEQYF
CDR3 DNA: TGCGCCAGCACCGGCCGGGACAGGGACCACGAACAGTACTTC

J gene: TRBJ2-3
V gene: TRBV29-1
D gene: -
clone size: -
CDR3 protein: CSVDLGQGDTQYF
CDR3 DNA: TGCAGCGTTGACTTGGGGCAGGGGGATACGCAGTATTTT

J gene: TRBJ2-7
V gene: TRBV12-5
D gene: -
clone size: few
CDR3 protein: CASAKAGAEQYF
CDR3 DNA: TGTGCTAGTGCCAAGGCAGGCGCCGAGCAGTACTTC

J gene: TRBJ2-1
V gene: TRBV5-4
D gene: TRBD2
clone size: few
CDR3 protein: CASSLGTGGYNEQFF
CDR3 DNA: TGTGCCAGCAGCTTGGGAACGGGAGGTTACAATGAGCAGTTCTTC

J gene: TRBJ1-2
V gene: TRBV9
D gene: -
clone size: -
CDR3 protein: CASSVGPGANYGYTF
CDR3 DNA: TGTGCCAGCAGCGTAGGTCCAGGGGCAAACTATGGCTACACCTTC

J gene: TRBJ1-5
V gene: TRBV7-2
D gene: -
clone size: few
CDR3 protein: CASSLYLDSGQPQHF
CDR3 DNA: TGTGCCAGCAGCTTATACCTTGACAGTGGGCAGCCCCAGCATTTT

J gene: TRBJ1-6
V gene: TRBV7-9
D gene: -
clone size: -
CDR3 protein: CASSLDGDSPLHF
CDR3 DNA: TGTGCCAGCAGCTTAGACGGTGATTCACCCCTCCACTTT

J gene: TRBJ2-3
V gene: TRBV5-5
D gene: -
clone size: -
CDR3 protein: CASSDQRIISTDTQYF
CDR3 DNA: TGTGCCAGCAGCGATCAGCGTATCATTAGCACAGATACGCAGTATTTT

J gene: TRBJ2-1
V gene: TRBV9
D gene: -
clone size: few
CDR3 protein: CASSVAVNNEQFF
CDR3 DNA: TGTGCCAGCAGCGTAGCTGTAAACAATGAGCAGTTCTTC

J gene: TRBJ1-1
V gene: TRBV5-4
D gene: -
clone size: -
CDR3 protein: CASSFLQNTEAFF
CDR3 DNA: TGTGCCAGCAGCTTTCTGCAGAACACTGAAGCTTTCTTT

J gene: TRBJ1-1
V gene: TRBV18
D gene: -
clone size: -
CDR3 protein: CASSPNGANTEAFF
CDR3 DNA: TGTGCCAGCTCACCAAACGGGGCGAACACTGAAGCTTTCTTT

J gene: TRBJ2-7
V gene: TRBV11-2
D gene: -
clone size: -
CDR3 protein: CASLLERGARYEQYF
CDR3 DNA: TGTGCCAGCCTCTTGGAGAGGGGCGCTAGGTACGAGCAGTACTTC

J gene: TRBJ1-2
V gene: TRBV4-3
D gene: -
clone size: few
CDR3 protein: CASSQGVGRPVGYTF
CDR3 DNA: TGCGCCAGCAGCCAAGGTGTTGGGAGGCCCGTTGGCTACACCTTC

J gene: TRBJ1-2
V gene: TRBV28
D gene: -
clone size: -
CDR3 protein: CASSLPPGARNGYTF
CDR3 DNA: TGTGCCAGCAGTTTACCACCTGGGGCGCGGAATGGCTACACCTTC

J gene: TRBJ2-3
V gene: TRBV15
D gene: -
clone size: -
CDR3 protein: CATSRDRDTQYF
CDR3 DNA: TGTGCCACCAGCAGAGATCGGGATACGCAGTATTTT

J gene: TRBJ1-4
V gene: TRBV18
D gene: -
clone size: -
CDR3 protein: CASSPIREEKLFF
CDR3 DNA: TGTGCCAGCTCACCGATAAGAGAGGAAAAACTGTTTTTT

J gene: TRBJ2-2
V gene: TRBV7-2
D gene: TRBD2
clone size: -
CDR3 protein: CASSSPSGGWDTGELFF
CDR3 DNA: TGTGCCAGCAGCTCACCTAGCGGGGGGTGGGACACCGGGGAGCTGTTTTTT

J gene: TRBJ2-7
V gene: TRBV7-2
D gene: -
clone size: once
CDR3 protein: CASRGATYEQYF
CDR3 DNA: TGTGCCTCGAGGGGGGCCACCTACGAGCAGTACTTC

J gene: TRBJ2-2
V gene: TRBV7-9
D gene: -
clone size: -
CDR3 protein: CASSLVSGVKETGELFF
CDR3 DNA: TGTGCCAGCAGCTTAGTTTCCGGGGTAAAGGAAACCGGGGAGCTGTTTTTT

J gene: TRBJ2-7
V gene: TRBV2
D gene: -
clone size: -
CDR3 protein: CASSEARALRSYEQYF
CDR3 DNA: TGTGCCAGCAGTGAAGCGCGAGCCCTACGGTCCTACGAGCAGTACTTC

J gene: TRBJ1-5
V gene: TRBV27
D gene: -
clone size: -
CDR3 protein: CASSFAPQQGYNQPQHF
CDR3 DNA: TGTGCCAGCAGTTTTGCCCCCCAACAGGGCTATAATCAGCCCCAGCATTTT